The source of this T cell receptor beta chain is a study of T cells in tumors after PD-1 blockade. Overall study: During anti-PD-1 treatment, some patients continued daily vismodegib 150 mg.

The V end lost 5 bases, the J end lost 3 bases, and 11 bases lay between the germline ends. CDR1 and CDR2 from the germline V gene are MNHNY and SVGAGI (reference sequence). The length of the CDR3 is 13 residues. This table comes from immunoSEQ multiplex PCR, and its TCRdb copy is limited to in-frame clones, with some not included. The repertoire holds about 20,000 clones, with over 70% as singletons. This clone has more than one count but fewer than ten. Sequenced material: PBMCs, taken after anti-PD-1 therapy. The chain employs TRBV6-6 and TRBJ2-7; D uncertain. This receptor was identified in a human donor with advanced basal cell or squamous cell carcinoma (not recorded which). CDR3 amino acids: CASSPARYYEQYF. CDR3 nucleotides: TGTGCCAGCAGTCCCGCACGCTACTACGAGCAGTACTTC.